This T cell receptor beta chain derives from a study of cytomegalovirus exposure and HLA in healthy donors. Broader study findings: The authors reported that TCR beta sequences could predict HLA-A and HLA-B alleles. These predictions were accurate for most subjects in the first cohort.

The CDR3 length is 15 residues. V dropped 3 bases and J dropped 3; count of bases not matched to a gene: 6. Germline V CDR1 and CDR2: MDHEN, SYDVKM. Points on this clone: Its antigen remains unknown.

The PCR employed 60 Vbeta primers together with 13 Jbeta primers. In the authors' methods: A later analysis counted around 74 million unique TCR beta chains, 9.5 million to 13 million shared. Assay: immunoSEQ multiplex PCR; the TCRdb copy retains only in-frame clones and omits some. Clonal size and the V and J genes are those of that table, whereas D and trimming came from the DNA. The sample data list about 140,000 clones. The sequenced sample consisted of PBMCs. This TCR derives from a male donor in good health and CMV-seronegative. The V and J genes are TRBV28 and TRBJ2-7; 9 nucleotides line up with TRBD1. CDR3 residues: CASSFGGQGSYEQYF. The CDR3 region has the DNA TGTGCCAGCAGTTTTGGGGGACAGGGAAGCTACGAGCAGTACTTC.